Reported below is one T cell receptor beta chain. This record comes from a study of blood T cell repertoires in COVID-19. CDR1 MGHRA and CDR2 YSYEKL come from the germline V gene. V trimming: 0 bases; J trimming: 7 bases; junction bases outside the gene matches: 4. The CDR3 sequence is 15 residues long. Sequenced by immunoSEQ multiplex PCR; TCRdb stores in-frame clones only, minus some. Among about 180,000 clones listed, 84% were seen once. Source material: PBMCs or T cells enriched from blood (not recorded which). The V gene is TRBV4-1, the J gene TRBJ2-2, with TRBD1 identical over 8 bases. This TCR came from a man aged 45 to 65 who had recovered from COVID-19. CDR3 amino acids: CASSQEGQGHGELFF. For the CDR3, the DNA is TGCGCCAGCAGCCAAGAAGGACAGGGTCACGGGGAGCTGTTTTTT.